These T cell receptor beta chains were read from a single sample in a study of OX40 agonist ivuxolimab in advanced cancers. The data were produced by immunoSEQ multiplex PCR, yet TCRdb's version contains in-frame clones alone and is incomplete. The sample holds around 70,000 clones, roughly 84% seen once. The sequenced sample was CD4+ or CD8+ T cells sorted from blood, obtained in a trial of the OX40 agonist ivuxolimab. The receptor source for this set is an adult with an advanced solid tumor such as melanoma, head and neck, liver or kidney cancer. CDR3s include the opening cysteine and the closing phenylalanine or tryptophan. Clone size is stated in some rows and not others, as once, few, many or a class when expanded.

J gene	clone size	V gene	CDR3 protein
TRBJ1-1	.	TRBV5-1	CASSFGQNTEAFF
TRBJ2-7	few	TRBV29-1	CSVEGPGGQGIWDEQYF
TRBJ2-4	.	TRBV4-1	CASSSWGGKNIQYF
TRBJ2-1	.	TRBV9	CASSVEYEQFF
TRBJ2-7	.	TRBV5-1	CASSLDSGAGEQYF
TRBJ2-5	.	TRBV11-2	CASSSLGGQETQYF
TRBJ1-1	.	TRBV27	CASSLYGSTTPQAFF
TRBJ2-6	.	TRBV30	CAWSVETGSGANVLTF
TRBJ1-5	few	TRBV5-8	CASSAGQVSFSNQPQHF
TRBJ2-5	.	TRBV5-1	CASSSSETQYF
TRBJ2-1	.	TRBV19	CASTSDTSSYNEQFF
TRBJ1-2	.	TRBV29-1	CSVYSGPNYGYTF
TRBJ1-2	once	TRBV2	CASTTGTGGGYGYTF
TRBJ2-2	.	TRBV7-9	CASSLTETGELFF
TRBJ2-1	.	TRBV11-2	CASSLAGLEQFF
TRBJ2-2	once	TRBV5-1	CASRSSANTGELFF
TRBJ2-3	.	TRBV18	CATAGGAQITDTQYF
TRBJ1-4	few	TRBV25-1	CASSESRGLQEKLFF
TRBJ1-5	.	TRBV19	CASTGQVVQPQHF
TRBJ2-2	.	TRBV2	CASSLGRGTNTGELFF
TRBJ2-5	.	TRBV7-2	CASSPPGQRETQYF
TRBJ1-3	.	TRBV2	CASSLSTGFFSGNTIYF
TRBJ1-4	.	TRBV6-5	CASSYFGRQEKLFF
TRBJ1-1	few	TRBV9	CASSVTGGTEAFF
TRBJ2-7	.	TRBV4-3	CASSLGQGGEQYF
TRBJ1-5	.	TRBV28	CASSLPLQEQPQHF
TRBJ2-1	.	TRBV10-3	CAIREGTNNEQFF
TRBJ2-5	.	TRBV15	CATSRVAGEDKTQYF
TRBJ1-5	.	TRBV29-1	CSVETGGGQPQHF
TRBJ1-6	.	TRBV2	CASRTGSSYNSPLHF
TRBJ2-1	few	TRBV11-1	CASSLDSSNNEQFF